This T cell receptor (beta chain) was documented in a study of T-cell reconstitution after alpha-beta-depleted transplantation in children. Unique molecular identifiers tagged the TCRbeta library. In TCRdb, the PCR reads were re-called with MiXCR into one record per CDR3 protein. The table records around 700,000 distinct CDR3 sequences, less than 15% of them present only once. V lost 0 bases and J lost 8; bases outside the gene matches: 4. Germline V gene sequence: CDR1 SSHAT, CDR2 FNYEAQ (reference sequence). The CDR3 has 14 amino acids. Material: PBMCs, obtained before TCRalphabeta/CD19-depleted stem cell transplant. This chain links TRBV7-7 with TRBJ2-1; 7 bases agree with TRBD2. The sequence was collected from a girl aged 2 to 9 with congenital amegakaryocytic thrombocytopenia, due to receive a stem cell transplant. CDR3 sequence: CASSLAGGFDEQFF. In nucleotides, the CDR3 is TGTGCCAGCAGCTTAGCGGGAGGGTTCGATGAGCAGTTCTTC.